One and the same sample provided the 24 T cell receptor beta chains below, sequenced in a study of glioma-infiltrating T cells (dated by TCRdb to about 2016). Instrument used: Illumina MiSeq. TCR alpha and beta CDR3 regions were amplified with the iRepertoire nested amplicon-rescue multiplex PCR (arm-PCR) platform from RNA. TCRdb handled the public reads itself, with Q25 trimming in fastp and clone calling in MiXCR, and kept productive beta chains. Rows are unified per CDR3 protein, each entry keeping the most common DNA and genes. This sample is represented by tens of thousands of distinct CDR3 sequences; 23% of them were singletons. The biggest ten clones account for 6.7% of the sample. Sequencing was done on a sample of glioma tissue, nonneoplastic brain tissue, or PBMCs (not recorded which). These receptors were obtained from a human donor with low-grade glioma or glioblastoma, undergoing nonglioma brain surgery, or in good health (not recorded which).

This clonotype was seen many times. The rearrangement uses TRBV5-4 and TRBJ2-7; D unclear. Germline CDR1 and CDR2: SGHNT and YYREEE (reference sequence). The CDR3 loop spans 14 amino acids. The V and J ends lost 0 bases and 2 bases respectively, with 9 bases between them. CDR3 DNA: TGTGCCAGCAGCTTGGGAAGGTCCCCCTACGAGCAGTACTTC. This gives the protein CASSLGRSPYEQYF.

As DNA, the CDR3 is TGTGCCAGCATTAAAGCGAGAGGCTCCTACAATGAGCAGTTCTTC. The encoded protein is CASIKARGSYNEQFF. The V gene is TRBV12-3 or TRBV12-4, the J gene TRBJ2-1; unclear D gene. The CDR3 contains 15 residues. The ends were cut back, 7 bases at V and 0 bases at J, with 13 bases in the middle.

This clonotype came up many times. The V and J genes are TRBV6-5 and TRBJ2-5; D ambiguous. V lost 2 bases and J 0 bases, leaving 4 bases between the germline ends. This CDR3 comprises 13 residues. CDR1 is MNHEY and CDR2 is SVGAGI in the germline V gene. This CDR3 is CASSYGDQETQYF. The CDR3, as DNA: TGTGCCAGCAGTTACGGAGACCAAGAGACCCAGTACTTC.

This clonotype was seen ten or more times. The V gene is TRBV12-3 or TRBV12-4, the J gene TRBJ1-5; D is undetermined. This CDR3 has 13 residues. The V end lost 6 bases, the J end lost 3 bases, and 9 bases lay between the germline ends. The CDR3 sequence: CASSDGYNQPQHF. Here the CDR3 DNA reads TGTGCCAGCAGCGACGGATACAATCAGCCCCAGCATTTT.

This clonotype appeared once. This rearrangement joins TRBV9 to TRBJ2-1; D is uncertain. Germline V gene sequence: CDR1 SGDLS, CDR2 YYNGEE. The CDR3 is 14 amino acids. Between the trimmed V and J ends, which lost 6 bases and 3 bases, there was a span of 13 bases. CDR3 in DNA: TGTGCCAGCACCCCGAACAGCCTCTACAATGAGCAGTTCTTC. Its protein is CASTPNSLYNEQFF.

This clonotype was seen repeatedly, ten times or more. The rearrangement joins TRBV27 to TRBJ2-1; TRBD2 aligns across 9 bases. J gave up 4 bases and V 5 bases, and 9 bases lay outside the gene matches. Germline V CDR1 and CDR2: MNHEY, SMNVEV (reference sequence). The CDR3 covers 16 residues. CDR3 loop: CASSRLAGVEYNEQFF. The CDR3 nucleotides read TGTGCCAGCAGTAGATTAGCGGGAGTGGAGTACAATGAGCAGTTCTTC.

This clonotype was seen ten or more times. The chain links TRBV29-1 to TRBJ2-2; D ambiguous. V lost 5 bases, J lost 6 bases, and 4 bases lay in between. The CDR3 covers 10 residues. Germline loops: CDR1 SQVTM, CDR2 ANQGSEA. The CDR3 region is CSVFSGELFF. CDR3 nucleotide sequence: TGCAGCGTTTTCTCCGGGGAGCTGTTTTTT.

Here the CDR3 reads CASSLGPPGTGKGYTF. The CDR3 nucleotides are TGTGCCAGCAGCTTGGGGCCCCCCGGGACAGGGAAGGGCTACACCTTC. The V and J genes are TRBV5-4 and TRBJ1-2; the match to TRBD1 covers 9 bases. Germline CDR1 reads SGHNT; CDR2 reads YYREEE (reference sequence). CDR3 size: 16 residues. The ends lost 0 bases at V and 8 bases at J; junction bases unmatched: 11.

This clonotype was counted ten times or more. This chain joins TRBV3-1 and TRBJ1-2, with 8 bases lining up with TRBD1. CDR1 is LGHDT and CDR2 is YNNKEL in the germline V gene (reference sequence). CDR3 length: 14 amino acids. Trimming at V came to 4 bases and at J to 3 bases, leaving 4 bases not matched to a gene. CDR3 DNA sequence: TGTGCCAGCAGCCCCTCGACAGGGGACTATGGCTACACCTTC. Protein sequence: CASSPSTGDYGYTF.

Concerning this clonotype itself: A much more abundant neighbour one base away suggests this may be a read error. The chain joins TRBV29-1 to TRBJ2-1; D is possibly TRBD2 (5 bases). The ends were cut back, 8 bases at V and 3 bases at J, with 17 bases in the middle. The CDR3 is made up of 14 amino acids. CDR1 and CDR2 (germline): SQVTM, ANQGSEA. Here the CDR3 reads CSIQPWRNYNEQFF. CDR3 bases: TGCAGCATCCAACCTTGGAGGAACTACAATGAGCAGTTCTTC.

This clonotype was seen repeatedly, ten times or more. The chain recombines TRBV20-1 with TRBJ2-3; 16 positions agree with TRBD2. The trim removed 5 bases at V and 4 bases at J, leaving 9 bases unmatched. The V gene's germline CDR1 is DFQATT and CDR2 SNEGSKA (reference sequence). CDR3 length: 17 residues. In DNA, the CDR3 is TGCAGTGCTCGAGGGACTAGCGGGAGGGCCGCGGCAGATACGCAGTATTTT. Residues: CSARGTSGRAAADTQYF.

This clonotype was counted ten times or more. The chain is built from TRBV20-1 and TRBJ1-3; no firm D call. Germline CDR1 DFQATT, CDR2 SNEGSKA (reference sequence). The CDR3 is made up of 12 amino acids. V was shortened by 5 bases and J by 1 base, with 6 bases between the two germline ends. As DNA, the CDR3 is TGCAGTGCTTTAAAGTCTGGAAACACCATATATTTT. Amino acid sequence: CSALKSGNTIYF.

The rearrangement uses TRBV18 and TRBJ1-6, with D hard to call. V was pared by 4 bases and J by 5 bases, with 6 bases between. The CDR3 is 13 residues long. CDR1 is KGHSH and CDR2 is LQKENI in the germline V gene. As DNA, the CDR3 is TGTGCCAGCTCACAGGGAGATAATTCACCCCTCCACTTT. The encoded protein is CASSQGDNSPLHF.

This clonotype was seen ten or more times. This chain connects TRBV6-1 to TRBJ2-7; perhaps D is TRBD1 or TRBD2 (7 bases each). The V gene's germline CDR1 is MNHNS and CDR2 SASEGT. This CDR3 contains 14 residues. V gave up 6 bases and J gave up 5 bases, with 17 bases separating them. The CDR3 loop is CASRPRGGLNEQYF. The CDR3 DNA is TGTGCCAGCAGGCCCAGGGGGGGGCTTAACGAGCAGTACTTC.

CDR3 coding DNA: TGTGCCAGCAGCCCCAACAGGGGCCCAGCTAACTATGGCTACACCTTC. Amino acids: CASSPNRGPANYGYTF. The V gene is TRBV3-1, the J gene TRBJ1-2, with 7 positions matching TRBD1. The CDR3 is 16 amino acids. Looked up from germline, CDR1 is LGHDT and CDR2 is YNNKEL (reference sequence). V gave up 4 bases and J gave up 0 bases; unmatched junction bases: 8.

At least ten counts were recorded for this clonotype. J is TRBJ2-1 and V is TRBV6-1; 10 nucleotides line up with TRBD2. The CDR3 runs 18 residues. Looked up from germline, CDR1 is MNHNS and CDR2 is SASEGT. With V trimmed by 5 bases and J by 6 bases, 16 bases remained unmatched. CDR3 in amino acids: CASSSSSGRTPLRNEQFF. The CDR3 bases are TGTGCCAGCAGTTCGTCTAGCGGGAGAACCCCCTTACGCAATGAGCAGTTCTTC.

This clonotype was seen a few times. CDR3 coding DNA: TGTGCCAGCAGCCCGGGACACCTTGGACTAGCGGGAGAGTCAGATACGCAGTATTTT. Translating gives CASSPGHLGLAGESDTQYF. The chain recombines TRBV6-2 or TRBV6-3 with TRBJ2-3; TRBD2 agrees at 13 bases. The CDR3 runs 19 residues. The V and J ends lost 6 bases and 4 bases, in that order; junction bases with no gene match: 16. Germline CDR1 MNHEY, CDR2 SVGEGT.

This clonotype was seen many times. The rearrangement links TRBV20-1 to TRBJ1-1; 10 bases map to TRBD1. The CDR3 has 15 residues. Germline V gene data show CDR1 as DFQATT and CDR2 as SNEGSKA (reference sequence). With V trimmed by 2 bases and J by 7 bases, 10 bases remained unmatched. In nucleotides, the CDR3 is TGCAGTGCTAGACCGAGACAGGGGGCACCCGTTGAAGCTTTCTTT. Translating gives CSARPRQGAPVEAFF.

This clonotype was recorded many times. V and J are TRBV6-1 and TRBJ2-6, with TRBD2 as a possible D gene (6 bases). Germline values: CDR1 MNHNS, CDR2 SASEGT. The CDR3 spans 17 residues. V was shortened by 5 bases and J by 2 bases, with 16 bases between the two germline ends. CDR3 loop: CASSFGTGGTGANVLTF. CDR3 DNA: TGTGCCAGCAGTTTCGGGACCGGGGGAACTGGGGCCAACGTCCTGACTTTC.

This clonotype turned up a few times. CDR3 sequence: CAISNLGVNEQYF. The CDR3 region has the DNA TGTGCCATCAGTAACCTAGGGGTCAACGAGCAGTACTTC. This rearrangement joins TRBV10-3 to TRBJ2-7, with D possibly matching TRBD1 (5 bases). The V end lost 5 bases, the J end lost 5 bases, and 13 bases lay between the germline ends. Germline loops: CDR1 ENHRY, CDR2 SYGVKD. CDR3 length: 13 residues.

This clonotype has a count of ten or more. CDR3 DNA sequence: TGTGCCAGTCGGGAAAGCACAAGGGTGAATGAGCAGTTCTTC. Its translation is CASRESTRVNEQFF. The chain combines TRBV6-2 or TRBV6-3 with TRBJ2-1, with D perhaps TRBD2 (5 bases). This CDR3 has 14 residues. CDR1 and CDR2 (germline): MNHEY, SVGEGT. Trimming removed 9 bases at V and 7 bases at J, with 19 bases between.

As to this clonotype: A much larger clone is a single base away; this may be a read error. The rearrangement joins TRBV4-1 to TRBJ1-3; D unclear. The CDR3 spans 15 residues. The germline V gene encodes CDR1 MGHRA and CDR2 YSYEKL. Trimming pared 4 bases from V and 0 bases from J, leaving 10 bases between. The CDR3 is CASSRATPSGNTIYF. The CDR3 DNA reads as TGCGCCAGCAGCCGAGCGACTCCCTCTGGAAACACCATATATTTT.

The chain carries TRBV2 and TRBJ2-3; either TRBD1 or TRBD2 may supply D (5 bases each). This CDR3 has 13 amino acids. Germline V lookup: CDR1 SNHLY, CDR2 FYNNEI. V dropped 7 bases and J dropped 4 bases, with 12 bases sitting between them. CDR3: CASKGMGADTQYF. As DNA, the CDR3 is TGTGCCAGCAAGGGGATGGGGGCAGATACGCAGTATTTT.

This clonotype was counted many times. The chain uses TRBV2 and TRBJ1-2; tentative D call: TRBD1 (6 bases). The CDR3 contains 16 residues. From germline, CDR1 is SNHLY and CDR2 FYNNEI. V dropped 2 bases and J dropped 4 bases, with 17 bases sitting between them. DNA of the CDR3: TGTGCCAGCAGTGAAATGGGGGCGCAGTACATCTATGGCTACACCTTC. Its protein is CASSEMGAQYIYGYTF.